The clone carrying this T cell receptor (beta chain) appeared many times. Its antigen is unknown. This entry comes from a study of neurological immune-mediated disorders. The CDR3 covers 15 residues. Per germline, CDR1 DFQATT and CDR2 SNEGSKA (reference sequence). Trimming at V came to 3 bases and at J to 2 bases, leaving 8 bases not matched to a gene. Synthesis of cDNA used 5'RACE (with 10-nucleotide random UMIs). TCRdb reprocessed the 5' RACE reads with MiXCR, giving one entry per CDR3 protein. The repertoire holds 50,000 to 85,000 distinct CDR3 sequences, with roughly 5.5% as singletons. General observations from the study: TCR-beta repertoires seemed private in all groups, with no expanded CDR3 amino acid sequences shared.

J is TRBJ2-7 and V is TRBV20-1; TRBD2 aligns across 9 bases. The sequencing sample was made of PBMCs. This clonotype was sampled from a woman aged 30 to 39 with multiple sclerosis. The CDR3 loop is CSARHSGGHTYEQYF. The CDR3 nucleotides are TGCAGTGCTAGGCATAGCGGGGGCCATACCTACGAGCAGTACTTC.